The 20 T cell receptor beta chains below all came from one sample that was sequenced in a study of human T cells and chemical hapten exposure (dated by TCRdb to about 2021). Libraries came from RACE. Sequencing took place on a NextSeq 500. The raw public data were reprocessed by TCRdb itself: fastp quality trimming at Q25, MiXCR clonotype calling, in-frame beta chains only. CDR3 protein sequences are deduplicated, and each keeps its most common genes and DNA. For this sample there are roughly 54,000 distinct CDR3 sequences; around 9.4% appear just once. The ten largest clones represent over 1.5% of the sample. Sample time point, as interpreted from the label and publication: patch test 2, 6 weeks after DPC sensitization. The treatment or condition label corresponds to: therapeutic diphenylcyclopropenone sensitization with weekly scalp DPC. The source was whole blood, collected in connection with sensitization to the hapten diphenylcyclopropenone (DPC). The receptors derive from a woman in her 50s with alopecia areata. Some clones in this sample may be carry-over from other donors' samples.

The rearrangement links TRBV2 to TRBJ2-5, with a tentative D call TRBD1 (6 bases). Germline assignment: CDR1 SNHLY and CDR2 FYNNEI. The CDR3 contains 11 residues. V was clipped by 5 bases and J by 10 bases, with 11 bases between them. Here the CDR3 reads CASSPEGGQYF. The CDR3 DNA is TGTGCCAGCAGTCCCGAAGGGGGCCAGTACTTC.

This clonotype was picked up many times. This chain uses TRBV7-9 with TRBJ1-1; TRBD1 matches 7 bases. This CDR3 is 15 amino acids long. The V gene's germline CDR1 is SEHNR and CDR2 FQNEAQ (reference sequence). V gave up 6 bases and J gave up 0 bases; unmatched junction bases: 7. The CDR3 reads CASSGTATMNTEAFF. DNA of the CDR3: TGTGCCAGCAGTGGGACAGCCACTATGAACACTGAAGCTTTCTTT.

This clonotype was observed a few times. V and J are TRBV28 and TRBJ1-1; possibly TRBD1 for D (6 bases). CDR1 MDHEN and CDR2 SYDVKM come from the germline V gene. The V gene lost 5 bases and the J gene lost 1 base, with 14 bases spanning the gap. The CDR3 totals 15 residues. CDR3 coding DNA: TGTGCCAGCAGTGGCTCAGGACAGAAGAACACTGAAGCTTTCTTT. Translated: CASSGSGQKNTEAFF.

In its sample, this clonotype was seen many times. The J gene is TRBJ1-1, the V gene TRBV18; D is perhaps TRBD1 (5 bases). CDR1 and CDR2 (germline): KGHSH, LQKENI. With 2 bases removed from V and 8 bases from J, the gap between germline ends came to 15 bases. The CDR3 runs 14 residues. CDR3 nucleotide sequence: TGTGCCAGCTCACCAGGAATGACAGTTACCGAAGCTTTCTTT. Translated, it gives CASSPGMTVTEAFF.

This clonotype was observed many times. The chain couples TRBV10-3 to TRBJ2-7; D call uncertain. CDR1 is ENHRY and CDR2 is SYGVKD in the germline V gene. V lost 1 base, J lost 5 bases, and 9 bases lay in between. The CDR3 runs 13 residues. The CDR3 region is CAISEWLGDEQYF. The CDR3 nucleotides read TGTGCCATCAGTGAGTGGCTGGGCGACGAGCAGTACTTC.

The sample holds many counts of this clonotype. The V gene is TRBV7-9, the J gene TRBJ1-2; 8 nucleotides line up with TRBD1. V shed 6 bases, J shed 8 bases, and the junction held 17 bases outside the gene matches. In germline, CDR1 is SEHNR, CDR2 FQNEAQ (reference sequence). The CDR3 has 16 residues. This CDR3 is CASSFLLSGGGGGYTF. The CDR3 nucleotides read TGTGCCAGCAGTTTTTTGCTTTCAGGGGGCGGAGGCGGCTACACCTTC.

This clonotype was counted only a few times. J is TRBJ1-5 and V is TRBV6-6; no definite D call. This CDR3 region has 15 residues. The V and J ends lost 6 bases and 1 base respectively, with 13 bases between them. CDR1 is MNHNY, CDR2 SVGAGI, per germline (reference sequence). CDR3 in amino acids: CASSHARLSNQPQHF. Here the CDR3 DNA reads TGTGCCAGCAGCCACGCCCGATTAAGCAATCAGCCCCAGCATTTT.

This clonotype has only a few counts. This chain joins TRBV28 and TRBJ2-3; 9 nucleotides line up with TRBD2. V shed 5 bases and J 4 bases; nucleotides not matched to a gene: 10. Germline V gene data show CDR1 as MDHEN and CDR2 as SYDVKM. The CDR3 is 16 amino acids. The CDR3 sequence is CASSPHSGSRADTQYF. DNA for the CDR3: TGTGCCAGCAGTCCTCATAGCGGGAGTCGGGCAGATACGCAGTATTTT.

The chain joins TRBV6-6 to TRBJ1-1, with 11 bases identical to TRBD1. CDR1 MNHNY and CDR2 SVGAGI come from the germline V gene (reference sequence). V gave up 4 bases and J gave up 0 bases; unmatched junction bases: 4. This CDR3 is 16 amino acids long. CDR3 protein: CASSWTGGGMNTEAFF. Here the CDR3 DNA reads TGTGCCAGCAGTTGGACAGGGGGCGGCATGAACACTGAAGCTTTCTTT.

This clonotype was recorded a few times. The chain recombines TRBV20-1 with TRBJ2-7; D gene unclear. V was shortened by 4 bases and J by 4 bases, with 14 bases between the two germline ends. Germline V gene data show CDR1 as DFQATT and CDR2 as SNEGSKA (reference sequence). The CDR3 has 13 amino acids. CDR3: CSATETRMYEQYF. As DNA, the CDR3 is TGCAGTGCTACGGAGACTCGTATGTACGAGCAGTACTTC.

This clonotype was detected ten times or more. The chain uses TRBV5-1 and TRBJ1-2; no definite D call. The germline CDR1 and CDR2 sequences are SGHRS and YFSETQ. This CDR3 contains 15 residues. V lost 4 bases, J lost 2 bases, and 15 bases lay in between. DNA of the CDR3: TGCGCCAGCAGCGTCCCCTCCGGGTCGAACTATGGCTACACCTTC. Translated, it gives CASSVPSGSNYGYTF.

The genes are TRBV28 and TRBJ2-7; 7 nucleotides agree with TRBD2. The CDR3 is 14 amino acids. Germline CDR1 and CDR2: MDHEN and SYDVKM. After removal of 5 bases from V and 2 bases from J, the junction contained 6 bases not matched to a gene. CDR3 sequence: CASSGVGLAYEQYF. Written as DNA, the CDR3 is TGTGCCAGCAGTGGTGTAGGACTAGCCTACGAGCAGTACTTC.

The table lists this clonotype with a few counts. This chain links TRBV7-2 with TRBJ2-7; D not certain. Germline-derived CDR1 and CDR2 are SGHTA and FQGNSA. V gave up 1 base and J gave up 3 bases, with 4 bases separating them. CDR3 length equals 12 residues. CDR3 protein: CASSLGFYEQYF. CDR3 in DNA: TGTGCCAGCAGCTTAGGCTTCTACGAGCAGTACTTC.

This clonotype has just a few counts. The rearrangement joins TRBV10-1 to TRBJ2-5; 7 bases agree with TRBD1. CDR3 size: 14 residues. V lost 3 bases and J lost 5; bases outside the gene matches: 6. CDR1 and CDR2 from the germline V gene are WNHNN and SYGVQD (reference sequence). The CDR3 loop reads CASSDKGARETQYF. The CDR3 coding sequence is TGCGCCAGCAGTGATAAGGGGGCCCGGGAGACCCAGTACTTC.

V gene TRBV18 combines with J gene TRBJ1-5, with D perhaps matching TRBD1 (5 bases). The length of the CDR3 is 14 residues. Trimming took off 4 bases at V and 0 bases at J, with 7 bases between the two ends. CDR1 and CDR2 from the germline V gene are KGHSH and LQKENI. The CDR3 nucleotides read TGTGCCAGCTCACAGACAGATAGCAATCAGCCCCAGCATTTT. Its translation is CASSQTDSNQPQHF. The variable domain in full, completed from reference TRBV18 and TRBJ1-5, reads NAGVMQNPRHLVRRRGQEARLRCSPMKGHSHVYWYRQLPEEGLKFMVYLQKENIIDESGMPKERFSAEFPKEGPSILRIQQVVRGDSAAYFCASSQTDSNQPQHFGDGTRLSIL.

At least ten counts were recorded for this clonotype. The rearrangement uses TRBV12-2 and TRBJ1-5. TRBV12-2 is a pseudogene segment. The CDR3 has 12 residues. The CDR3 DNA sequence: TGTGCAAGTCGCTCCTATACGCGCCCCCAGCATTTT. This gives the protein CASRSYTRPQHF.

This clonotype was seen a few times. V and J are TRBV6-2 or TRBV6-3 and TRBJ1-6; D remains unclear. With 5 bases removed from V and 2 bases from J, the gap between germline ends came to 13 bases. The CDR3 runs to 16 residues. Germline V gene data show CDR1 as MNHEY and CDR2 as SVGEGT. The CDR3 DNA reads TGTGCCAGCAGTCTCCGCCAGGCGCCCTATAATTCACCCCTCCACTTT. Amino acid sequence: CASSLRQAPYNSPLHF.

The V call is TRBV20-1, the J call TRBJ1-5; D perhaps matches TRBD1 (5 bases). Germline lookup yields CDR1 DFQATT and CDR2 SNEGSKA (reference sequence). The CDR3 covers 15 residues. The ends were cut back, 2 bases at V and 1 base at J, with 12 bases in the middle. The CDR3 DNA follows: TGCAGTGCTAGATATCCGGGGCAGAGCAATCAGCCCCAGCATTTT. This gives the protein CSARYPGQSNQPQHF.

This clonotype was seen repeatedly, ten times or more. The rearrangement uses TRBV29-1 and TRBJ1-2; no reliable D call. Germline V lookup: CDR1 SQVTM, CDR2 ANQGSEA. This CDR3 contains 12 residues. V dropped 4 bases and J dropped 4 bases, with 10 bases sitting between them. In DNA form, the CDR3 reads TGCAGCGTTGGGCCGGAGGGCTATGGCTACACCTTC. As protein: CSVGPEGYGYTF.

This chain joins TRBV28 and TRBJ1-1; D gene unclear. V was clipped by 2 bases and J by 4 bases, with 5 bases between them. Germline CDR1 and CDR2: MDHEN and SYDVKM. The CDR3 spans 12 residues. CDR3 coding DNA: TGTGCCAGCAGTTTACATCCCACTGAAGCTTTCTTT. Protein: CASSLHPTEAFF.